The T cell receptor (beta chain) under discussion was sequenced for a study of T cells in pancreatic ductal adenocarcinoma. The CDR3 has 13 amino acids. The germline V gene encodes CDR1 MNHEY and CDR2 SMNVEV (reference sequence). V was pared by 8 bases and J by 4 bases, with 12 bases between. Clones were read by immunoSEQ multiplex PCR, and TCRdb kept only the in-frame ones, dropping some. Among over 90,000 clones listed, roughly 95% were seen once. This clone came up once. The selected patients with pancreatic ductal adenocarcinoma had surgery but no neoadjuvant therapy. The chain recombines TRBV27 with TRBJ2-1; TRBD2 might be the D (6 bases). The clonotype was recovered from a human donor with pancreatic ductal adenocarcinoma. Sequenced material: PBMCs. CDR3 nucleotides: TGTGCCAGCTACAATAGCGGTTACAATGAGCAGTTCTTC. This gives the protein CASYNSGYNEQFF.